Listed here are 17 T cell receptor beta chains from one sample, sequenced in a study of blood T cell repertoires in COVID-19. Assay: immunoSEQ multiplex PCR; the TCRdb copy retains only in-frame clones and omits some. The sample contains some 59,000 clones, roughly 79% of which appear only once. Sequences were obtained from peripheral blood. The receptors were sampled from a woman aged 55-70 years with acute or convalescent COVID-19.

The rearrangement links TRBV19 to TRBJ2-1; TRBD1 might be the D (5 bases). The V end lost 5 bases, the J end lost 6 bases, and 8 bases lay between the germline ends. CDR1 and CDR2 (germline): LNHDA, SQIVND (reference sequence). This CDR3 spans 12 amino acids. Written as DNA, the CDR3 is TGTGCCAGTAGTCGACAGAGCAATGAGCAGTTCTTC. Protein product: CASSRQSNEQFF.

The CDR3 spells CARGQGQNYGYTF. The CDR3 region has the DNA TGTGCCAGGGGACAGGGCCAAAACTATGGCTACACCTTC. This chain links TRBV2 with TRBJ1-2, with TRBD1 identical over 9 bases. V was clipped by 9 bases and J by 2 bases; unmatched bases: 4. The germline gives CDR1 SNHLY, CDR2 FYNNEI. This CDR3 contains 13 residues.

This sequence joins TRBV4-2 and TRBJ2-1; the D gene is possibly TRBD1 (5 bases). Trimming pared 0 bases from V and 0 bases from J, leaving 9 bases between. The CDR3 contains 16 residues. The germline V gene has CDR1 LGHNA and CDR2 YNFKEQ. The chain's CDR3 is CASSQDGANSYNEQFF. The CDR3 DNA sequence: TGTGCCAGCAGCCAAGATGGGGCCAACTCCTACAATGAGCAGTTCTTC.

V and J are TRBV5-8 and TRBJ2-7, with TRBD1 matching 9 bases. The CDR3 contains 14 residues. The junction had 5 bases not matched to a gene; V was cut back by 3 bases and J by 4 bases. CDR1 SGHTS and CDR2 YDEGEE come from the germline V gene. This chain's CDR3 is CASSSWDREYEQYF. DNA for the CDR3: TGTGCCAGCAGCTCCTGGGACAGGGAGTACGAGCAGTACTTC.

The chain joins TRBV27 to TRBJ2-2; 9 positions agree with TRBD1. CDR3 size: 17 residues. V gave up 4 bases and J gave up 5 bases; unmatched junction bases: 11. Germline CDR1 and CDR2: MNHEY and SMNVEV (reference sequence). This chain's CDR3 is CASSSPPGTGRTGELFF. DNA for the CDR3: TGTGCCAGCAGTTCGCCCCCCGGGACAGGGAGAACCGGGGAGCTGTTTTTT.

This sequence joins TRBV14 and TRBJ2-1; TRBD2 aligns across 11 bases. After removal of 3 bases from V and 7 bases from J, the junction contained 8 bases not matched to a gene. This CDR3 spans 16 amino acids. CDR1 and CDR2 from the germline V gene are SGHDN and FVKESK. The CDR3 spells CASSQLLAGVENEQFF. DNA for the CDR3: TGTGCCAGCAGCCAGCTACTAGCGGGAGTTGAGAATGAGCAGTTCTTC.

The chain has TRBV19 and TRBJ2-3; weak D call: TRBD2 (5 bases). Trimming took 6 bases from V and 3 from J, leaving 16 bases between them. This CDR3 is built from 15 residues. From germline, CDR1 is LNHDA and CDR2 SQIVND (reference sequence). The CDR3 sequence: CASSGSAGYTDTQYF. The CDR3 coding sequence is TGTGCCAGTAGCGGGTCTGCGGGTTATACAGATACGCAGTATTTT.

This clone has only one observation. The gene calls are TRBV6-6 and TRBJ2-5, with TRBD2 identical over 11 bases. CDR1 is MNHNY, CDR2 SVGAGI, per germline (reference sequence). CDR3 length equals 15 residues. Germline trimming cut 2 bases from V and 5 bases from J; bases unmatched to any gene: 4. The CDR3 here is CASSYGSGRGETQYF. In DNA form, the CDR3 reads TGTGCCAGCAGTTACGGTAGCGGGAGGGGGGAGACCCAGTACTTC.

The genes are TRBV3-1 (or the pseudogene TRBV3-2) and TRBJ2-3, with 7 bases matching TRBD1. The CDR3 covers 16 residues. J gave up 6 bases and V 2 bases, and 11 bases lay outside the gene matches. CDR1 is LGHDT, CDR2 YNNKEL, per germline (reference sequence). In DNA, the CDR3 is TGTGCCAGCAGCCAAACTGGGACAGCCCCATGGGATACGCAGTATTTT. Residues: CASSQTGTAPWDTQYF.

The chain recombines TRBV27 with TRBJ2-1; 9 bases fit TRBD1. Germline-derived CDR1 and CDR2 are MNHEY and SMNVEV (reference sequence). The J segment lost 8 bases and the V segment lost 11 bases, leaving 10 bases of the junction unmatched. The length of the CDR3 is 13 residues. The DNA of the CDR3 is TGTGCCCATCCGGGACAGGGTTGGGATGAGCAGTTCTTC. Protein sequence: CAHPGQGWDEQFF.

CDR3 protein: CASSLGASRSSYEQYF. The CDR3 coding sequence is TGTGCCAGCAGCTTGGGGGCTAGCAGGAGCTCCTACGAGCAGTACTTC. This chain connects TRBV5-4 to TRBJ2-7; a possible D gene is TRBD2 (5 bases). V lost 0 bases and J lost 0, with 13 bases in between. Looked up from germline, CDR1 is SGHNT and CDR2 is YYREEE (reference sequence). The length of the CDR3 is 16 residues. The variable domain in full, with the rest retrieved from reference TRBV5-4 and TRBJ2-7, is ETGVTQSPTHLIKTRGQQVTLRCSSQSGHNTVSWYQQALGQGPQFIFQYYREEENGRGNFPPRFSGLQFPNYSSELNVNALELDDSALYLCASSLGASRSSYEQYFGPGTRLTVT.

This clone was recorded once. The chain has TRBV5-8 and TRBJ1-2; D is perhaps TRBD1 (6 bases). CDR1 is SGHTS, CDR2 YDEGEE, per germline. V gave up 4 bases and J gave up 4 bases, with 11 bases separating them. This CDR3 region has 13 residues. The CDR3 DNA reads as TGTGCCAGCAGCCGGGGACAATCCTATGGCTACACCTTC. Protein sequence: CASSRGQSYGYTF.

The CDR3 DNA sequence: TGTGCCAGCTCACCACCCCTGTTGGGGGCGAACTATGGCTACACCTTC. Protein: CASSPPLLGANYGYTF. This rearrangement joins TRBV18 to TRBJ1-2; the D gene is possibly TRBD1 (6 bases). The CDR3 is 16 amino acids. The germline CDR1 and CDR2 sequences are KGHSH and LQKENI. Deletions cut 0 bases from V and 2 bases from J, with 13 bases between.

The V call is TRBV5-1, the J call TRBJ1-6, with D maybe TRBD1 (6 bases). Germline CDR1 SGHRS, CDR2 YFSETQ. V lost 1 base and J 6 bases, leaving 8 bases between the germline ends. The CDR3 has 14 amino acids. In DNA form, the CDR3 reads TGCGCCAGCAGCTTGCGGACAGTTAATTCACCCCTCCACTTT. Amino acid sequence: CASSLRTVNSPLHF.

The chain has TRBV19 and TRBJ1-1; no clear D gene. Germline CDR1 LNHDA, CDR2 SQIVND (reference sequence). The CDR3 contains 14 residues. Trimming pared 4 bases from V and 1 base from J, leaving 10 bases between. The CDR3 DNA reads TGTGCCAGTAGTACCCGCGGGGAGAACACTGAAGCTTTCTTT. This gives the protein CASSTRGENTEAFF.

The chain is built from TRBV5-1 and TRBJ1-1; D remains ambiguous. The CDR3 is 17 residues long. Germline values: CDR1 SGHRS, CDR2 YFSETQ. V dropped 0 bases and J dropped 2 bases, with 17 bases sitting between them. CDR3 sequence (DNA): TGCGCCAGCAGCTTGGCCAATGAGCCTCCCCCCAACACTGAAGCTTTCTTT. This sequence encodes CASSLANEPPPNTEAFF.

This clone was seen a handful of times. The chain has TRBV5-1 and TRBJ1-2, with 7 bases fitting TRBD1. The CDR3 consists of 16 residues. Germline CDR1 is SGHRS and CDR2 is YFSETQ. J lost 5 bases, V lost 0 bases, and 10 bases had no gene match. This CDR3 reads CASSLDGTDLGYGYTF. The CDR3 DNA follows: TGCGCCAGCAGCTTGGACGGGACAGACCTTGGGTATGGCTACACCTTC. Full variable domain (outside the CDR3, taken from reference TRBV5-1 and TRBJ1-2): KAGVTQTPRYLIKTRGQQVTLSCSPISGHRSVSWYQQTPGQGLQFLFEYFSETQRNKGNFPGRFSGRQFSNSRSEMNVSTLELGDSALYLCASSLDGTDLGYGYTFGSGTRLTVV.